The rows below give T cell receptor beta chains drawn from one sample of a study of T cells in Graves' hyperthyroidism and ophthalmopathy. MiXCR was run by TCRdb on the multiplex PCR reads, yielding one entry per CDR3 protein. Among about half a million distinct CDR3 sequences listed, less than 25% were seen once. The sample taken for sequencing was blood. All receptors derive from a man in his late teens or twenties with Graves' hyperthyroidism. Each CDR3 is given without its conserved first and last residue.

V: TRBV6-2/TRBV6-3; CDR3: ASSTPGQSEQY
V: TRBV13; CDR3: ASTGQNWETQY
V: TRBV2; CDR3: ASKHRVLFEQY
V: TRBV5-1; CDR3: ASSLYGEQF
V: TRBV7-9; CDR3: ASSPRLSLHEQY
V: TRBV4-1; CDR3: ASSPGQGMPTEAF
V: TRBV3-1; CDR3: ASSWKVSTEAF
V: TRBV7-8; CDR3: ASSRGLDSNQPQH
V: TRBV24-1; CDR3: ATSESRTSGYT
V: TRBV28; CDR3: ASSLRAGAKNIQY
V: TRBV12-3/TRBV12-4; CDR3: ASRPQGSYEQY
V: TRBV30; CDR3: AWSEGGSGANVLT
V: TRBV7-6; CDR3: ASSFGTDYYEQY
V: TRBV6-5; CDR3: ASSYLHGRADYGYT
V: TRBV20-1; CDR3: SARELDRGSVGYT
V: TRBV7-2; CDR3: ASSLRGRDGYYEQY
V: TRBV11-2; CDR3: ASSELQGGRARGYGYT
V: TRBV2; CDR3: ASSEGGKGHSGNTIY
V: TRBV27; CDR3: ASSFFPGKNIQY
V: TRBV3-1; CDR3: ASSQQSLGGYT
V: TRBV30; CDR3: AWSPGEWGTQY
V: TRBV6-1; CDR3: ASSERGATYEQY
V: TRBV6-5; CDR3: ASSYSFGGASKKTF
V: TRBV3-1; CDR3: ASSQSLTGSYEQY
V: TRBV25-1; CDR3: ASRPGSWTQRTADTGELF
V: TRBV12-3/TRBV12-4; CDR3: ASSPLREGGRTGELF
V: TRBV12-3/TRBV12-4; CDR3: ASGSSREGHEQY
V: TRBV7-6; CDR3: ASSLATGVVGNTIY
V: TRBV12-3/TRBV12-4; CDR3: ASSPGRQFLSGNTIY
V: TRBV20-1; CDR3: SARDWGQGSNQPQH
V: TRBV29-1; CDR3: SVAGGANTGELF
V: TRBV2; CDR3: ASRELDSPTGELF
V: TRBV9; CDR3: ASSVQGTNTEAF
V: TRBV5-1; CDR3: ASSFTGVSYNSPLH
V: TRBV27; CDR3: ASSFFRGGRETQY
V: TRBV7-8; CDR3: ASSLAQSNYGYT
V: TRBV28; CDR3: ASTPGSIRAENTEAF
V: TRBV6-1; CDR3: ASTKNRGLQY
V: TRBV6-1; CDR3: ASSERQGEGEELF
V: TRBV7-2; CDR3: ASSYSGGAFGELF
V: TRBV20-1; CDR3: SARAGSGGYT
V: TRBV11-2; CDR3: ASSLDETTGELF
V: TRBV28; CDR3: ASISGPSGRWEQY
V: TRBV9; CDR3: ASSGDERST
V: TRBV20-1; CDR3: SARDQGSTEAF
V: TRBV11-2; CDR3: ASSLVHSNSGNTIY
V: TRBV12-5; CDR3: ASGLVGREQY
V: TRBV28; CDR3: ASRGGPRYEQY
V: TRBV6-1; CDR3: ASEGQGRTYEQY
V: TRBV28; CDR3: ASSLRDAGNQPQH
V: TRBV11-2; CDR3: ASSLEGTSGTYEQY
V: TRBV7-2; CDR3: ASSLEPRVDGYT
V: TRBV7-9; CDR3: ASSHGTGMTYEQY
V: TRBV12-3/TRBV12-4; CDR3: ASSQGNSPLH
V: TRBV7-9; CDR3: ASSVLAGGEQY
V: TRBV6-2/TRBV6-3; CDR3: ASSYAGTEAF
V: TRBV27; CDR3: ASRPLGGLNQPQH